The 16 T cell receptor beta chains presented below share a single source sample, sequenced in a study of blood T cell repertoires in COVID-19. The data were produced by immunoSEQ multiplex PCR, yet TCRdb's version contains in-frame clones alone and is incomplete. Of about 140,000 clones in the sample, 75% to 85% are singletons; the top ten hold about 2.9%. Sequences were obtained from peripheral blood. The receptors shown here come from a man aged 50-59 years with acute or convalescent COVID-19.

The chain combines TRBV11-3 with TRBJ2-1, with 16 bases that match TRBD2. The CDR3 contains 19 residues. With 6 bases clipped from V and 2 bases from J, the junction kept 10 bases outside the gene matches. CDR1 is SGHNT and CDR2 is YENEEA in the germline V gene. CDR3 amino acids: CASSALGLAGGKTYNEQFF. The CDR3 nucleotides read TGTGCCAGCAGTGCCCTGGGACTAGCGGGAGGGAAGACCTACAATGAGCAGTTCTTC.

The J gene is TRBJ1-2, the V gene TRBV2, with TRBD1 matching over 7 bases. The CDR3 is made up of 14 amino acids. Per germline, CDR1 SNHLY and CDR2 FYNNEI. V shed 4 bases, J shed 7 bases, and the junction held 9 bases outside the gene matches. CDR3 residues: CASSAQDRVAGYTF. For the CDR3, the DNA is TGTGCCAGCAGTGCCCAAGACAGGGTGGCTGGCTACACCTTC.

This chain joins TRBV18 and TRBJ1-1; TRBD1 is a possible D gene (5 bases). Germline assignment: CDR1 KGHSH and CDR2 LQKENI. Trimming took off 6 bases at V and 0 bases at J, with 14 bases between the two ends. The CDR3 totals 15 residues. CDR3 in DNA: TGTGCCAGCTCCGAACGGGGGGGGATGAACACTGAAGCTTTCTTT. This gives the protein CASSERGGMNTEAFF.

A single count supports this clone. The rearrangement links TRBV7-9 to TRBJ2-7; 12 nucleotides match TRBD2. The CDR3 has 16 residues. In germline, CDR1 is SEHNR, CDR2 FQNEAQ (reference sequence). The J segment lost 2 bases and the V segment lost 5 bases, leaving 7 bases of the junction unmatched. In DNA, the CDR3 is TGTGCCAGCAGCCCGTTAGGACTAGCGGGGACCTACGAGCAGTACTTC. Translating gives CASSPLGLAGTYEQYF.

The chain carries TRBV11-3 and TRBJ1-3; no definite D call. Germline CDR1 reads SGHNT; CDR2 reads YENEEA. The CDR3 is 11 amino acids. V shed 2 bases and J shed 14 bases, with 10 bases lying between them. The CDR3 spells CASSLLAEVYF. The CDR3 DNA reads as TGTGCCAGCAGCTTATTAGCGGAGGTATATTTT.

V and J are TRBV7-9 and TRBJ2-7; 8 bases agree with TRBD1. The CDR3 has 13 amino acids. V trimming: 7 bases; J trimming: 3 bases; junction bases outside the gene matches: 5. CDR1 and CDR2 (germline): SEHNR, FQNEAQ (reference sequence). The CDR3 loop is CASTGGRIYEQYF. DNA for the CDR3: TGTGCCAGCACAGGGGGCAGAATCTACGAGCAGTACTTC.

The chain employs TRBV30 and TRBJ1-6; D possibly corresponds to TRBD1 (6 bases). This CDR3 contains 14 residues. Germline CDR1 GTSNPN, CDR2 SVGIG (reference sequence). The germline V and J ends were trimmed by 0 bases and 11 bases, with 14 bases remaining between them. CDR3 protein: CAWSVTGPTAPLHF. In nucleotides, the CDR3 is TGTGCCTGGAGTGTGACAGGTCCGACGGCACCCCTCCACTTT.

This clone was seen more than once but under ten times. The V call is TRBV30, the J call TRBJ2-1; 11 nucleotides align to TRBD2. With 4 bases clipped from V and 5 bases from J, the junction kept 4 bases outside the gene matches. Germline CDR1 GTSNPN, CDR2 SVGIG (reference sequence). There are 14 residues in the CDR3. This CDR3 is CAWTPGLADNEQFF. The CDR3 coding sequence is TGTGCCTGGACGCCGGGACTAGCGGACAATGAGCAGTTCTTC. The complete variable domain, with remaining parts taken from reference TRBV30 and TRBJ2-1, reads SQTIHQWPATLVQPVGSPLSLECTVEGTSNPNLYWYRQAAGRGLQLLFYSVGIGQISSEVPQNLSASRPQDRQFILSSKKLLLSDSGFYLCAWTPGLADNEQFFGPGTRLTVL.

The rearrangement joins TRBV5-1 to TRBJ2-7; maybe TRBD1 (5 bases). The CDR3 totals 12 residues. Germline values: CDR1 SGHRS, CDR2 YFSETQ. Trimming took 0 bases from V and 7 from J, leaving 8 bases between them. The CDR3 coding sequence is TGCGCCAGCAGCTTGGCAGGGCGGGAGCAGTACTTC. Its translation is CASSLAGREQYF.

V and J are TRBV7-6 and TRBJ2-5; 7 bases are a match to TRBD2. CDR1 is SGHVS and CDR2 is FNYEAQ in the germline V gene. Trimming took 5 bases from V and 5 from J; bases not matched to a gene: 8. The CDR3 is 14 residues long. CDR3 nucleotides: TGTGCCAGCAGCCAGACGGGGGGTACGGAGACCCAGTACTTC. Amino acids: CASSQTGGTETQYF.

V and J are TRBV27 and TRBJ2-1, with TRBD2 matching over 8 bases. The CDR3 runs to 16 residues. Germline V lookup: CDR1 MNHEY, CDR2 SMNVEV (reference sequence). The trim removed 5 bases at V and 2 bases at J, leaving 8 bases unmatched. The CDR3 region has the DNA TGTGCCAGCAGTCCCTTTAGCGGGAATACCTACAATGAGCAGTTCTTC. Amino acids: CASSPFSGNTYNEQFF.

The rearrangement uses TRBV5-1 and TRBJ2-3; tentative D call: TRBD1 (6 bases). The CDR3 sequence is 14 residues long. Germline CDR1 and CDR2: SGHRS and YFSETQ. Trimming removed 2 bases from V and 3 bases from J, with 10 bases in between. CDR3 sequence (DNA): TGCGCCAGCAGCTTCCCCGGACAGACAGATACGCAGTATTTT. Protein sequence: CASSFPGQTDTQYF.

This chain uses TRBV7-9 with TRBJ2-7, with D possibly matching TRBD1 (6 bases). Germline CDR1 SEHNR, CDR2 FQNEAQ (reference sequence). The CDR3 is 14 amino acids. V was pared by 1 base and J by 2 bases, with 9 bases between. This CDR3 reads CASSLEGDTYEQYF. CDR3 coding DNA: TGTGCCAGCAGCTTAGAAGGGGACACCTACGAGCAGTACTTC. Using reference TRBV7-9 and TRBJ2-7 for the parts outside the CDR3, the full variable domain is DTGVSQNPRHKITKRGQNVTFRCDPISEHNRLYWYRQTLGQGPEFLTYFQNEAQLEKSRLLSDRFSAERPKGSFSTLEIQRTEQGDSAMYLCASSLEGDTYEQYFGPGTRLTVT.

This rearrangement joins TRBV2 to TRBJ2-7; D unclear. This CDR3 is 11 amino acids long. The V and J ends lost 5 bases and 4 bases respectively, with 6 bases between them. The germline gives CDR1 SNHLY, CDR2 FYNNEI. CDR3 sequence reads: CASSPGYEQYF. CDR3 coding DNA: TGTGCCAGCAGTCCCGGTTACGAGCAGTACTTC. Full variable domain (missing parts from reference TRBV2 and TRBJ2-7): EPEVTQTPSHQVTQMGQEVILRCVPISNHLYFYWYRQILGQKVEFLVSFYNNEISEKSEIFDDQFSVERPDGSNFTLKIRSTKLEDSAMYFCASSPGYEQYFGPGTRLTVT.

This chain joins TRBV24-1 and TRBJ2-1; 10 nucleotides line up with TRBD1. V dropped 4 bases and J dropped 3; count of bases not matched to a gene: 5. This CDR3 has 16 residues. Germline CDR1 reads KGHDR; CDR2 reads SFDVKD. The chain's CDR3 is CATSDRDRGLYNEQFF. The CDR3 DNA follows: TGTGCCACCAGTGACCGCGACAGGGGGCTCTACAATGAGCAGTTCTTC.

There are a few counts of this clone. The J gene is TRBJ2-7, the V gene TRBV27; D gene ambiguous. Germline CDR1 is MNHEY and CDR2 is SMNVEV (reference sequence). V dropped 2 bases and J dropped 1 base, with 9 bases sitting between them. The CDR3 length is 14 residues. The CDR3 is CASSLRVGSYEQYF. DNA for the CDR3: TGTGCCAGCAGTTTACGGGTAGGTTCCTACGAGCAGTACTTC.